What follows are 6 T cell receptor beta chains derived from one specimen sequenced in a study of blood T cell repertoires in COVID-19. The assay was immunoSEQ multiplex PCR, and TCRdb's table has in-frame clones only and misses some. In the table there are around 300,000 clones, 85% of which are singletons. Material for sequencing was PBMCs or T cells enriched from blood (not recorded which). The receptor source for this set is a woman aged 45-60 years who had recovered from COVID-19.

V and J are TRBV27 and TRBJ2-7; D gene uncertain. V lost 0 bases, J lost 1 base, and 25 bases lay in between. Germline CDR1 reads MNHEY; CDR2 reads SMNVEV (reference sequence). The CDR3 has 20 residues. CDR3 nucleotide sequence: TGTGCCAGCAGTTTATCCACCCTTCGTCGAGGTTATGGTTCTTCCTACGAGCAGTACTTC. As protein: CASSLSTLRRGYGSSYEQYF.

The V and J genes are TRBV2 and TRBJ2-7; D is possibly TRBD1 (5 bases). The V end lost 7 bases, the J end lost 7 bases, and 11 bases lay between the germline ends. The germline V gene has CDR1 SNHLY and CDR2 FYNNEI. The CDR3 sequence is 11 residues long. The CDR3 DNA is TGTGCCAGCATAGCAGGGCGAGAGCAGTACTTC. This codes for CASIAGREQYF.

This sequence joins TRBV3-1 (or the pseudogene TRBV3-2) and TRBJ2-1, with a possible D match to TRBD2 (6 bases). Deletions cut 2 bases from V and 7 bases from J, with 15 bases between. The CDR3 totals 15 residues. Germline V CDR1 and CDR2: LGHDT, YNNKEL (reference sequence). The CDR3 loop is CASSQRSGDMNEQFF. CDR3 nucleotide sequence: TGTGCCAGCAGCCAAAGATCGGGAGACATGAATGAGCAGTTCTTC.

The gene calls are TRBV30 and TRBJ1-1, with D possibly matching TRBD1 (5 bases). CDR1 and CDR2 (germline): GTSNPN, SVGIG (reference sequence). V lost 5 bases and J 1 base, leaving 11 bases between the germline ends. CDR3 size: 13 residues. This CDR3 is CAWGRQQNTEAFF. The CDR3 DNA is TGTGCCTGGGGGAGACAGCAGAACACTGAAGCTTTCTTT.

The chain employs TRBV11-2 and TRBJ2-6, with 7 nucleotides matching TRBD2. Germline CDR1 reads SGHAT; CDR2 reads FQNNGV. This CDR3 contains 15 residues. V trimming: 5 bases; J trimming: 2 bases; junction bases outside the gene matches: 3. CDR3 loop: CASSKGRAGANVLTF. The CDR3 DNA is TGTGCCAGCAGCAAGGGGAGGGCTGGGGCCAACGTCCTGACTTTC.

V gene TRBV5-1 combines with J gene TRBJ2-1; a weak D match, TRBD2 (7 bases). V lost 5 bases to trimming and J lost 5 bases, with 23 bases between them. CDR1 is SGHRS, CDR2 YFSETQ, per germline. The CDR3 contains 17 residues. Here the CDR3 DNA reads TGCGCCAGCAGATGGTTTCGACGGGGGGCTCATAACAATGAGCAGTTCTTC. Amino acid sequence: CASRWFRRGAHNNEQFF.